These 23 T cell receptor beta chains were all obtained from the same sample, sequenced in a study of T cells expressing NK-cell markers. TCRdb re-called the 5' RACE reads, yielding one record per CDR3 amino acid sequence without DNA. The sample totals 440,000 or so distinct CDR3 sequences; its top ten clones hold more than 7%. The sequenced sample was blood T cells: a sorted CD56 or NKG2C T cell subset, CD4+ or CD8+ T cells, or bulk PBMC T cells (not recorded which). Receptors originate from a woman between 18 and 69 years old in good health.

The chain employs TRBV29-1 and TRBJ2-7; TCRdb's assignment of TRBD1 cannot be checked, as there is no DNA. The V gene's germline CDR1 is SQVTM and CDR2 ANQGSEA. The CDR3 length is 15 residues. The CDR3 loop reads CSVEAAGQGLYEQYF.

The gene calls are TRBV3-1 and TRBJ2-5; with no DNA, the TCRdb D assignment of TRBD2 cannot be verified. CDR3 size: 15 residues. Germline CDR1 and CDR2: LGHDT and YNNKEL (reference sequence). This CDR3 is CASSQVAGPQETQYF.

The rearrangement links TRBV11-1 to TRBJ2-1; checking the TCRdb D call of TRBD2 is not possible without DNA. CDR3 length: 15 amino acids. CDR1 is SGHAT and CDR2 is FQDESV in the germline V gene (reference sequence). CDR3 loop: CASSQTSRGLNEQFF.

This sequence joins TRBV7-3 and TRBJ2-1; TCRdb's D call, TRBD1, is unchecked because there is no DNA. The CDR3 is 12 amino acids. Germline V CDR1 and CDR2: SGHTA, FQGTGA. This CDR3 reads CASSSPGYEQFF.

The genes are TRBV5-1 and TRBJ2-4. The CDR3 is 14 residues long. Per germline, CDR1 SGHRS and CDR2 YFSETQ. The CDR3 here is CASSLGLAKNIQYF.

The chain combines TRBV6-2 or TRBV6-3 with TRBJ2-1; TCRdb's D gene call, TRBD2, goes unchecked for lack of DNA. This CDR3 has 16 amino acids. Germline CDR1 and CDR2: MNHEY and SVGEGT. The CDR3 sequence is CASSYSGLGGRNEQFF.

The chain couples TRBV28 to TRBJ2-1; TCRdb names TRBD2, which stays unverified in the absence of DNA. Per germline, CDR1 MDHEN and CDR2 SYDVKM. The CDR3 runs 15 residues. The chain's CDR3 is CASSRGTSGRVEQFF.

The CDR3 loop reads CAWALTTGSGYTF. The V gene is TRBV30, the J gene TRBJ1-2; TCRdb's D call of TRBD1 is untestable without DNA. From germline, CDR1 is GTSNPN and CDR2 SVGIG (reference sequence). The CDR3 is 13 amino acids.

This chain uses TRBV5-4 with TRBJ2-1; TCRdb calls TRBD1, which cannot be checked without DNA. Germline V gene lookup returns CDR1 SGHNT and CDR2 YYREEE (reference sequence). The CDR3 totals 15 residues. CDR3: CASSQGGGSYNEQFF.

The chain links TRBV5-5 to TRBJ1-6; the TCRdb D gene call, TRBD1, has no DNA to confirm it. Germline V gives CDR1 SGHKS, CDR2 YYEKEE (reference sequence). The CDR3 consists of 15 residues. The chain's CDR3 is CASSSLRGPNSPLHF. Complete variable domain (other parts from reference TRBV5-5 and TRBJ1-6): DAGVTQSPTHLIKTRGQQVTLRCSPISGHKSVSWYQQVLGQGPQFIFQYYEKEERGRGNFPDRFSARQFPNYSSELNVNALLLGDSALYLCASSSLRGPNSPLHFGNGTRLTVT.

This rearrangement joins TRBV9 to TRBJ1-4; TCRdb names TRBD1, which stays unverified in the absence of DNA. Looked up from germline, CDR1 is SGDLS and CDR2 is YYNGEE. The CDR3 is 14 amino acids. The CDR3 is CASSAGTGARKLFF. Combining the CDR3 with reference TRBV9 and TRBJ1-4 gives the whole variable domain DSGVTQTPKHLITATGQRVTLRCSPRSGDLSVYWYQQSLDQGLQFLIQYYNGEERAKGNILERFSAQQFPDLHSELNLSSLELGDSALYFCASSAGTGARKLFFGSGTQLSVL.

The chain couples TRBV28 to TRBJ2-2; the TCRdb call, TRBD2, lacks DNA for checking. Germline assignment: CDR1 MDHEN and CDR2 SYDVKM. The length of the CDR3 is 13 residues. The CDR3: CASSVLRAGELFF. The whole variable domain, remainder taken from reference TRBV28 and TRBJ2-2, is DVKVTQSSRYLVKRTGEKVFLECVQDMDHENMFWYRQDPGLGLRLIYFSYDVKMKEKGDIPEGYSVSREKKERFSLILESASTNQTSMYLCASSVLRAGELFFGEGSRLTVL.

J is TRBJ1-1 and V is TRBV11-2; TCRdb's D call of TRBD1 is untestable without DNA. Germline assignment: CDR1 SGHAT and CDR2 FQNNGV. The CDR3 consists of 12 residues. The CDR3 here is CASSLAPSEAFF.

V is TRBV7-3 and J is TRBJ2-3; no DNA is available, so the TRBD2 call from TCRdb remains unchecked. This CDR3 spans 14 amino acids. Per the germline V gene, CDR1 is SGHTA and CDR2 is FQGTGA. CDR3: CASSRGVGTDTQYF.

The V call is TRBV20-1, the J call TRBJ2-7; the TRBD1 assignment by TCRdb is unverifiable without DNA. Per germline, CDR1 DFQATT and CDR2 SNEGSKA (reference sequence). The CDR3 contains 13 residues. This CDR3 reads CSARGQTDYEQYF.

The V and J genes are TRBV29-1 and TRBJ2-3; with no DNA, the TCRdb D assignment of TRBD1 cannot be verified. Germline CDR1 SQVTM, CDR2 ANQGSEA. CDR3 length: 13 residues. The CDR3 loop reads CSTRDGGTDTQYF.

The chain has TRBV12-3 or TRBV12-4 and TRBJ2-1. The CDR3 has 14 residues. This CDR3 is CASSGFGSYNEQFF.

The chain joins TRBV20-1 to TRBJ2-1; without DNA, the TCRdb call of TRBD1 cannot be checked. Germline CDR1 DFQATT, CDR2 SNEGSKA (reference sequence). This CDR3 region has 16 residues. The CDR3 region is CSARGGGQGRWEEQFF.

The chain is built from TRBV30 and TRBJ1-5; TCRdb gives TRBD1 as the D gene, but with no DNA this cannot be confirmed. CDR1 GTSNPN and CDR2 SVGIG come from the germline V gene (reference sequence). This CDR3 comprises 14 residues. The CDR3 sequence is CAWSVGTGGQPQHF.

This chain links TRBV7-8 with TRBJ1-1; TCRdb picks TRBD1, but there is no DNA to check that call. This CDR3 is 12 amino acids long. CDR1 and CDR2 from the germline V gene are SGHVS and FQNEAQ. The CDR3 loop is CASRPLGTEAFF.

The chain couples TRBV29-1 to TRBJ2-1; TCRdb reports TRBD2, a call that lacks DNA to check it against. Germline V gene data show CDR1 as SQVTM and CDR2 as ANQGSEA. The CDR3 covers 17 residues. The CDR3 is CSVGLGTSGSWNNEQFF.

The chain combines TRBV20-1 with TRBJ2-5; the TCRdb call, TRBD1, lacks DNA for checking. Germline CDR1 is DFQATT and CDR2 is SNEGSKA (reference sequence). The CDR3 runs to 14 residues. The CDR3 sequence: CSAPRHVRGETQYF.

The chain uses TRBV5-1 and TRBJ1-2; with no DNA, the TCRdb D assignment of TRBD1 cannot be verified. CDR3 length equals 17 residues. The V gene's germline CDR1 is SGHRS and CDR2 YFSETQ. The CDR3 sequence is CASSLGGGQPGENDYTF.